These 19 T cell receptor beta chains originate from one sample sequenced in a study of blood T cell repertoires in COVID-19. The data were produced by immunoSEQ multiplex PCR, yet TCRdb's version contains in-frame clones alone and is incomplete. The table lists about 230,000 clones, around four fifths of them singletons. Sequenced: peripheral blood. All receptors derive from a middle-aged man with active or convalescent COVID-19.

The CDR3 loop is CASLTADREAFF. CDR3 coding DNA: TGTGCCAGCCTTACAGCGGACAGAGAAGCTTTCTTT. The chain carries TRBV6-5 and TRBJ1-1; possible D gene TRBD1, 6 bases. Trimming pared 8 bases from V and 8 bases from J, leaving 15 bases between. Germline lookup yields CDR1 MNHEY and CDR2 SVGAGI. CDR3 length: 12 amino acids.

The chain combines TRBV30 with TRBJ1-5; D remains unclear. Germline V gives CDR1 GTSNPN, CDR2 SVGIG (reference sequence). The CDR3 has 14 amino acids. V lost 2 bases and J 2 bases, leaving 10 bases between the germline ends. In DNA form, the CDR3 reads TGTGCCTGGAGTACCCAGTTTGGCAATCAGCCCCAGCATTTT. It translates to CAWSTQFGNQPQHF.

This clone was seen only a few times. This chain connects TRBV5-5 to TRBJ1-4; 9 nucleotides align to TRBD1. Germline CDR1 SGHKS, CDR2 YYEKEE (reference sequence). This CDR3 is built from 15 residues. J gave up 8 bases and V 4 bases, and 9 bases lay outside the gene matches. The CDR3 here is CASSRTGAPTEKLFF. CDR3 nucleotides: TGTGCCAGCAGCCGGACAGGGGCCCCGACGGAAAAACTGTTTTTT. The entire variable domain, with the rest obtained from reference TRBV5-5 and TRBJ1-4, is as follows: DAGVTQSPTHLIKTRGQQVTLRCSPISGHKSVSWYQQVLGQGPQFIFQYYEKEERGRGNFPDRFSARQFPNYSSELNVNALLLGDSALYLCASSRTGAPTEKLFFGSGTQLSVL.

The chain has TRBV6-5 and TRBJ1-1, with a weak D call TRBD1 (6 bases). This CDR3 has 14 amino acids. Germline CDR1 reads MNHEY; CDR2 reads SVGAGI. Trimming took 0 bases from V and 2 from J, leaving 7 bases between them. As DNA, the CDR3 is TGTGCCAGCAGTTACTCAGGGGGAAACACTGAAGCTTTCTTT. This codes for CASSYSGGNTEAFF.

The chain is built from TRBV7-2 and TRBJ2-3; D remains unclear. CDR3 length: 14 residues. Germline V gene sequence: CDR1 SGHTA, CDR2 FQGNSA. Between the trimmed V and J ends, which lost 4 bases and 0 bases, there was a span of 8 bases. In nucleotides, the CDR3 is TGTGCCAGCAGCTCCCTTTCTAGCACAGATACGCAGTATTTT. Translated: CASSSLSSTDTQYF.

This chain joins TRBV27 and TRBJ2-5; TRBD2 matches at 15 bases. CDR1 MNHEY and CDR2 SMNVEV come from the germline V gene (reference sequence). J lost 1 base, V lost 8 bases, and 20 bases had no gene match. CDR3 length: 21 amino acids. This CDR3 is CASGRTSGGARVEPLQETQYF. CDR3 bases: TGTGCCAGCGGCAGGACTAGCGGGGGGGCCCGAGTCGAACCCCTCCAAGAGACCCAGTACTTC.

This clone came up once. This chain joins TRBV14 and TRBJ1-4, with TRBD1 as a possible D gene (5 bases). V lost 6 bases and J 6 bases, leaving 14 bases between the germline ends. The CDR3 is 14 amino acids. The germline CDR1 and CDR2 sequences are SGHDN and FVKESK. The chain's CDR3 is CASSTWGADEKLFF. The CDR3 region has the DNA TGTGCCAGCAGTACCTGGGGCGCCGATGAAAAACTGTTTTTT.

J is TRBJ2-3 and V is TRBV28; D gene uncertain. Trimming took off 11 bases at V and 2 bases at J, with 14 bases between the two ends. CDR3 length: 13 residues. Germline assignment: CDR1 MDHEN and CDR2 SYDVKM. CDR3 DNA sequence: TGTGCCGTCACCCATGGGCACACAGATACGCAGTATTTT. It specifies CAVTHGHTDTQYF.

This sequence joins TRBV7-9 and TRBJ2-5; a possible D gene is TRBD1 (7 bases). Germline V gene lookup returns CDR1 SEHNR and CDR2 FQNEAQ (reference sequence). CDR3 size: 16 residues. Trimming took off 5 bases at V and 5 bases at J, with 21 bases between the two ends. The CDR3 DNA reads as TGTGCCAGCAGCAACGAGGCCAAGACAGGGAGGGAGACCCAGTACTTC. Protein sequence: CASSNEAKTGRETQYF.

This clone was detected only a few times. CDR3 in amino acids: CASSSQGAGSYGYTF. Written as DNA, the CDR3 is TGTGCCAGCAGTTCTCAGGGAGCGGGTAGCTATGGCTACACCTTC. The chain couples TRBV27 to TRBJ1-2; D perhaps matches TRBD1 (5 bases). Germline CDR1 is MNHEY and CDR2 is SMNVEV (reference sequence). V shed 4 bases and J shed 4 bases, with 16 bases lying between them. The CDR3 is made up of 15 amino acids.

The chain joins TRBV12-5 to TRBJ1-2; TRBD1 matches 8 bases. The V segment lost 5 bases and the J segment 4 bases; nucleotides outside the gene matches: 6. The CDR3 runs 14 residues. Per the germline V gene, CDR1 is LGHNT and CDR2 is FRNRAP. Here the CDR3 reads CASGIDRGGYGYTF. The CDR3 region has the DNA TGTGCTAGTGGTATCGACAGGGGAGGCTATGGCTACACCTTC.

The chain recombines TRBV20-1 with TRBJ2-5; D not resolved. V dropped 6 bases and J dropped 3 bases, with 5 bases sitting between them. The CDR3 runs 10 residues. The germline CDR1 and CDR2 sequences are DFQATT and SNEGSKA (reference sequence). CDR3 loop: CSATEETQYF. In DNA, the CDR3 is TGCAGTGCCACAGAAGAGACCCAGTACTTC.

This clone was detected once. The chain has TRBV10-3 and TRBJ2-7; 9 bases are shared with TRBD1. This CDR3 spans 15 amino acids. The germline V gene encodes CDR1 ENHRY and CDR2 SYGVKD. Trimming at V came to 3 bases and at J to 2 bases, leaving 5 bases not matched to a gene. The CDR3 region has the DNA TGTGCCATCAGTGATTCGGGGACAGGGCCCTACGAGCAGTACTTC. It yields the protein CAISDSGTGPYEQYF.

The chain links TRBV4-3 to TRBJ1-1, with D possibly matching TRBD1 (5 bases). The CDR3 length is 15 residues. CDR1 and CDR2 from the germline V gene are LGHNA and YSLEER. V was shortened by 2 bases and J by 5 bases, with 15 bases between the two germline ends. DNA of the CDR3: TGCGCCAGCAGCCAATTCCAGGGCAGCAAGACTGAAGCTTTCTTT. Translated: CASSQFQGSKTEAFF.

The chain carries TRBV25-1 and TRBJ1-4, with 10 bases lining up with TRBD1. The junction had 5 bases not matched to a gene; V was cut back by 1 base and J by 6 bases. The CDR3 spans 16 residues. Per the germline V gene, CDR1 is MGHDK and CDR2 is SYGVNS. The chain's CDR3 is CASSESGDRGYEKLFF. The CDR3 DNA reads TGTGCCAGCAGTGAATCCGGGGACAGGGGATATGAAAAACTGTTTTTT.

The gene calls are TRBV12-3 or TRBV12-4 and TRBJ2-3, with 9 bases fitting TRBD1. The V gene end was trimmed by 5 bases and the J gene end by 5 bases; junction bases not matched to a gene: 2. This CDR3 has 13 amino acids. Here the CDR3 reads CASSRQGGDTQYF. CDR3 bases: TGTGCCAGCAGTCGACAGGGGGGAGATACGCAGTATTTT.

This chain uses TRBV5-6 with TRBJ2-3; D possibly corresponds to TRBD2 (6 bases). Germline values: CDR1 SGHDT, CDR2 YYEEEE. Trimming pared 4 bases from V and 1 base from J, leaving 10 bases between. This CDR3 contains 14 residues. The CDR3: CASSPGSRTDTQYF. CDR3 sequence (DNA): TGTGCCAGCAGCCCCGGGAGCCGCACAGATACGCAGTATTTT.

The genes are TRBV7-2 and TRBJ1-2; D is ambiguous. The CDR3 totals 14 residues. Trimming removed 5 bases from V and 1 base from J, with 11 bases in between. Germline CDR1 SGHTA, CDR2 FQGNSA. CDR3 sequence (DNA): TGTGCCAGCAGCCCAAGAAGCGATAACTATGGCTACACCTTC. This codes for CASSPRSDNYGYTF.

The chain recombines TRBV5-1 with TRBJ2-1; tentatively, D is TRBD2 (6 bases). CDR1 and CDR2 from the germline V gene are SGHRS and YFSETQ. The CDR3 runs to 18 residues. Trimming stripped 0 bases from V and 0 bases from J, with 16 bases between. Here the CDR3 reads CASSLGLVSIPSYNEQFF. For the CDR3, the DNA is TGCGCCAGCAGCTTGGGACTAGTAAGCATCCCCTCCTACAATGAGCAGTTCTTC.